This TCR beta chain was profiled in a study of shared clonotypes between healthy human individuals. Germline V CDR1 and CDR2: MNHEY, SMNVEV (reference sequence). This CDR3 is 15 amino acids long. V lost 0 bases and J lost 8, with 14 bases in between. For sorted subsets, about 200 ng DNA per replicate equaled roughly 30,000 T cell genomes. The protocol was immunoSEQ multiplex PCR, while the TCRdb copy is restricted to in-frame clones and leaves out a portion. The table includes about 960,000 clones, roughly 72% detected once. The chain is built from TRBV27 and TRBJ1-3; the D gene is possibly TRBD1 (5 bases). The specimen was memory CD4+ T cells sorted from blood. The sample's subset: CD45RA-negative fraction. This TCR was sampled from a young man in good health. The CDR3 spells CASSLSGTPSDTIYF. The CDR3 region has the DNA TGTGCCAGCAGTTTATCCGGGACCCCGAGCGACACCATATATTTT.